These T cell receptor beta chains were read from a single sample in a study of CD8+ T cells in alopecia areata. Profiling relied on immunoSEQ multiplex PCR, and the TCRdb table lists in-frame clones only, not all of them. The sample holds about 140,000 clones, roughly half seen once. The sequenced sample was CD4+ T cells sorted from blood, obtained at week 0. These TCRs come from a human donor with alopecia areata. Each CDR3 is given with its conserved first and last residue. Fields, in order: CDR3 protein, CDR3 DNA, J gene, V gene, D gene, clone size. A D gene is named only where the DNA matches it firmly. Clone size, where shown, is once, few, many, or a class for clones that have expanded.

CDR3 protein: CASSLKFIDRNEQFF; CDR3 DNA: TGTGCCAGCAGCTTAAAGTTCATAGACCGCAATGAGCAGTTCTTC; J gene: TRBJ2-1; V gene: TRBV7-9; D gene: .; clone size: .
CDR3 protein: CASSSRDRLNTGELFF; CDR3 DNA: TGCGCCAGCAGCTCCCGGGACAGGCTGAACACCGGGGAGCTGTTTTTT; J gene: TRBJ2-2; V gene: TRBV5-1; D gene: TRBD1; clone size: .
CDR3 protein: CASSQVGLAYEQYF; CDR3 DNA: TGCGCCAGCAGCCAAGTGGGACTAGCGTACGAGCAGTACTTC; J gene: TRBJ2-7; V gene: TRBV4-1; D gene: TRBD2; clone size: few
CDR3 protein: CSLAFFSRDPQGGHNEQFF; CDR3 DNA: TGCAGCCTCGCTTTCTTTTCGAGGGACCCCCAGGGAGGTCACAATGAGCAGTTCTTC; J gene: TRBJ2-1; V gene: TRBV29-1; D gene: .; clone size: once
CDR3 protein: CATTQVNNQPQHF; CDR3 DNA: TGTGCCACCACTCAGGTGAACAATCAGCCCCAGCATTTT; J gene: TRBJ1-5; V gene: TRBV6-1; D gene: .; clone size: .
CDR3 protein: CSVGQGNTIYF; CDR3 DNA: TGCAGCGTTGGACAGGGAAACACCATATATTTT; J gene: TRBJ1-3; V gene: TRBV29-1; D gene: .; clone size: many
CDR3 protein: CASSILTPRRETQYF; CDR3 DNA: TGTGCCAGCAGCATCCTGACCCCTCGGAGGGAGACCCAGTACTTC; J gene: TRBJ2-5; V gene: TRBV7-9; D gene: .; clone size: .
CDR3 protein: CASSELAGPYNEQFF; CDR3 DNA: TGTGCCAGCAGCGAATTAGCGGGCCCATACAATGAGCAGTTCTTC; J gene: TRBJ2-1; V gene: TRBV9; D gene: TRBD2; clone size: .
CDR3 protein: CATGQEFSGNTIYF; CDR3 DNA: TGTGCCACCGGCCAGGAATTCTCTGGAAACACCATATATTTT; J gene: TRBJ1-3; V gene: TRBV10-3; D gene: .; clone size: .
CDR3 protein: CASRDSLAEAFF; CDR3 DNA: TGTGCCAGTAGAGACAGTCTGGCTGAAGCTTTCTTT; J gene: TRBJ1-1; V gene: TRBV19; D gene: .; clone size: many
CDR3 protein: CASSPATDESAYEQYF; CDR3 DNA: TGTGCCAGCAGCCCCGCGACAGACGAGAGCGCCTACGAGCAGTACTTC; J gene: TRBJ2-7; V gene: TRBV27; D gene: .; clone size: .
CDR3 protein: CAWRKTRDRTNYGYTF; CDR3 DNA: TGTGCCTGGAGGAAGACCCGGGACAGGACTAACTATGGCTACACCTTC; J gene: TRBJ1-2; V gene: TRBV30; D gene: TRBD1; clone size: .
CDR3 protein: CASSPRGPYEQYF; CDR3 DNA: TGTGCCAGTAGTCCCAGGGGACCCTACGAGCAGTACTTC; J gene: TRBJ2-7; V gene: TRBV19; D gene: .; clone size: .
CDR3 protein: CASSLKRGVGVGTDTQYF; CDR3 DNA: TGTGCCAGCAGCCTTAAAAGAGGCGTGGGAGTGGGGACAGATACGCAGTATTTT; J gene: TRBJ2-3; V gene: TRBV4-2; D gene: .; clone size: .
CDR3 protein: CASSPRGYSGNTIYF; CDR3 DNA: TGTGCCAGCAGCCCTCGGGGCTACTCTGGAAACACCATATATTTT; J gene: TRBJ1-3; V gene: TRBV7-9; D gene: .; clone size: .
CDR3 protein: CSVEGQPTGELFF; CDR3 DNA: TGCAGCGTTGAAGGACAGCCCACCGGGGAGCTGTTTTTT; J gene: TRBJ2-2; V gene: TRBV29-1; D gene: .; clone size: .
CDR3 protein: CSGKLAGTYNEQFF; CDR3 DNA: TGCAGCGGCAAACTAGCGGGAACCTACAATGAGCAGTTCTTC; J gene: TRBJ2-1; V gene: TRBV29-1; D gene: TRBD2; clone size: .
CDR3 protein: CASSQQPTGPVFF; CDR3 DNA: TGTGCCAGCAGCCAACAGCCGACAGGGCCGGTTTTCTTT; J gene: TRBJ1-1; V gene: TRBV14; D gene: TRBD1; clone size: .
CDR3 protein: CSVAGTAYEQYF; CDR3 DNA: TGCAGCGTTGCCGGGACAGCCTACGAGCAGTACTTC; J gene: TRBJ2-7; V gene: TRBV29-1; D gene: TRBD1; clone size: .
CDR3 protein: CASSIEEGETQYF; CDR3 DNA: TGTGCCAGTAGTATAGAGGAAGGAGAGACCCAGTACTTC; J gene: TRBJ2-5; V gene: TRBV19; D gene: .; clone size: .
CDR3 protein: CAWRRTGANVLTF; CDR3 DNA: TGTGCCTGGAGGCGGACTGGGGCCAACGTCCTGACTTTC; J gene: TRBJ2-6; V gene: TRBV30; D gene: .; clone size: .
CDR3 protein: CATSRERARGQPQHF; CDR3 DNA: TGTGCCACCAGCAGAGAGCGGGCTCGGGGTCAGCCCCAGCATTTT; J gene: TRBJ1-5; V gene: TRBV15; D gene: .; clone size: .
CDR3 protein: CASRSLAKNIQYF; CDR3 DNA: TGTGCCAGCAGATCTTTAGCCAAAAACATTCAGTACTTC; J gene: TRBJ2-4; V gene: TRBV6-5; D gene: .; clone size: few
CDR3 protein: CSVERGGHTGELFF; CDR3 DNA: TGCAGCGTTGAAAGGGGGGGGCACACCGGGGAGCTGTTTTTT; J gene: TRBJ2-2; V gene: TRBV29-1; D gene: .; clone size: few
CDR3 protein: CASSIKVATSGANVLTF; CDR3 DNA: TGTGCCAGTAGTATAAAGGTTGCGACTTCTGGGGCCAACGTCCTGACTTTC; J gene: TRBJ2-6; V gene: TRBV19; D gene: .; clone size: once
CDR3 protein: CAISESAGHGYTF; CDR3 DNA: TGTGCCATCAGTGAGAGTGCAGGGCACGGCTACACCTTC; J gene: TRBJ1-2; V gene: TRBV10-3; D gene: .; clone size: .
CDR3 protein: CASSLSSRTQETQYF; CDR3 DNA: TGCGCCAGCAGCTTGTCGTCTAGGACGCAAGAGACCCAGTACTTC; J gene: TRBJ2-5; V gene: TRBV5-1; D gene: .; clone size: .
CDR3 protein: CASRAEGQGNYGYTF; CDR3 DNA: TGTGCCAGTAGGGCAGAAGGACAGGGCAACTATGGCTACACCTTC; J gene: TRBJ1-2; V gene: TRBV19; D gene: TRBD1; clone size: .
CDR3 protein: CAWSVPPGLANTDTQYF; CDR3 DNA: TGTGCCTGGAGTGTGCCCCCGGGACTAGCGAACACAGATACGCAGTATTTT; J gene: TRBJ2-3; V gene: TRBV30; D gene: TRBD2; clone size: .
CDR3 protein: CAWRDTAVTYEQYF; CDR3 DNA: TGTGCCTGGAGGGACACCGCCGTGACCTACGAGCAGTACTTC; J gene: TRBJ2-7; V gene: TRBV30; D gene: .; clone size: .